This T cell receptor beta chain emerged from a study of blood T cells in healthy people across ages. This clonotype came up many times. Alongside a J-beta primer mix, a sample-barcoded 5' primer served in a second PCR lasting about 7 to 11 cycles. Each cDNA molecule was tagged by a template-switch adaptor that had 12 random nucleotides. Using its own MiXCR run on the 5' RACE reads, TCRdb lists one record per CDR3 protein. Of hundreds of thousands of distinct CDR3 sequences in the sample, around 26% were seen once. The J segment lost 6 bases and the V segment lost 5 bases, leaving 7 bases of the junction unmatched. CDR1 MNHEY and CDR2 SVGAGI come from the germline V gene. The CDR3 length is 13 residues.

The specimen sequenced was blood. The rearrangement links TRBV6-5 to TRBJ2-7; 7 bases align to TRBD1. The clonotype was recovered from an elderly woman in good health. The CDR3 region is CASSTPGQTEQYF. DNA of the CDR3: TGTGCCAGCAGTACCCCGGGACAGACCGAGCAGTACTTC.